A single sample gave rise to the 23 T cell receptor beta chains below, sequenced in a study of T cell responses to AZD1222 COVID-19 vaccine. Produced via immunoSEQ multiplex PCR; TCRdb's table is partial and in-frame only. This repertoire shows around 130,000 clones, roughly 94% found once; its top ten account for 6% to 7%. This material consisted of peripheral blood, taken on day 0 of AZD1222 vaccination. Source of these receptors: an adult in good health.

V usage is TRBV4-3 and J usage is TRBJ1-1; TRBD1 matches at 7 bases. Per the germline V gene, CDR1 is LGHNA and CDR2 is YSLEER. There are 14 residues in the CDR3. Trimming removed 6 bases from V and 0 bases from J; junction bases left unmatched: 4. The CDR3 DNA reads TGCGCCAGCAGATTCAGGGGGGTGAACACTGAAGCTTTCTTT. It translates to CASRFRGVNTEAFF.

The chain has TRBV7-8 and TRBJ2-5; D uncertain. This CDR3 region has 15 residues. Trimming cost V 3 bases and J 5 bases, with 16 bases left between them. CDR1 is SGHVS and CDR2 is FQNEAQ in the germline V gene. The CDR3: CASSLGPGQFETQYF. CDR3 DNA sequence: TGTGCCAGCAGCTTGGGCCCCGGCCAGTTCGAGACCCAGTACTTC.

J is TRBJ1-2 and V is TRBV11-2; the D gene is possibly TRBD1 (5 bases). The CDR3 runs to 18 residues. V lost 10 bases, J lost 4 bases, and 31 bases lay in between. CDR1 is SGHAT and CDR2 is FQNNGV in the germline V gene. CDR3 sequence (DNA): TGTGCCACCATTAGTCTACGGATGTTTGGGGGAGGAGGCTATGGCTACACCTTC. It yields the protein CATISLRMFGGGGYGYTF.

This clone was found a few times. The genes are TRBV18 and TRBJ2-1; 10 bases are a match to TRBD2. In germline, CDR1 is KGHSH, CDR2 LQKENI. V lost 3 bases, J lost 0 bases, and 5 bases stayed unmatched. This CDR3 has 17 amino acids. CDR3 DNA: TGTGCCAGCTCACCTGCCGTAGCGGGAGGCTCCTACAATGAGCAGTTCTTC. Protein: CASSPAVAGGSYNEQFF.

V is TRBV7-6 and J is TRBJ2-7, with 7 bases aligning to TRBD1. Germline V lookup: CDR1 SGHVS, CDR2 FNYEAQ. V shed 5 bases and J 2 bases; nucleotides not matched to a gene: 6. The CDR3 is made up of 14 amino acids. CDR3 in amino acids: CASSPRQGAYEQYF. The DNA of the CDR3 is TGTGCCAGCAGCCCCCGCCAGGGGGCCTACGAGCAGTACTTC.

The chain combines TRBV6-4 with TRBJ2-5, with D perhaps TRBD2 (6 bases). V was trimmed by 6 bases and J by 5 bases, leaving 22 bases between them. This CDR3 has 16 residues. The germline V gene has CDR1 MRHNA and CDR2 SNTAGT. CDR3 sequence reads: CASSPKEAGNVETQYF. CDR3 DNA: TGTGCCAGCAGCCCGAAGGAGGCGGGAAATGTGGAGACCCAGTACTTC.

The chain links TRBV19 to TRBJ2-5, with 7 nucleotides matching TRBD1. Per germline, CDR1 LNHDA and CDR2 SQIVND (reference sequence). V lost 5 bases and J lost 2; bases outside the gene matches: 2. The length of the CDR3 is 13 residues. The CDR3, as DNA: TGTGCCAGTAGTCCGACAGGGCAAGAGACCCAGTACTTC. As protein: CASSPTGQETQYF.

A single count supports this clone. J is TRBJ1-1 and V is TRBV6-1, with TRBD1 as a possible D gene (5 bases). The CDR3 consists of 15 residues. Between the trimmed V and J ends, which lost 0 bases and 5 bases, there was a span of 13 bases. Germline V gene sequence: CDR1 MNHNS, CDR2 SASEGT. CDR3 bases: TGTGCCAGCAGTGAAGCATGGACACCGGGGACTGAAGCTTTCTTT. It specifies CASSEAWTPGTEAFF.

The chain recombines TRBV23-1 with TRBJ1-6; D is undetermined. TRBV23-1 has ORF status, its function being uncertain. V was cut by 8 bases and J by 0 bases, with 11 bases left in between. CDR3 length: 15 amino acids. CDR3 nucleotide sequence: TGCGCCAGCCAGGACCCCTGCTCCTATAATTCACCCCTCCACTTT. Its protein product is CASQDPCSYNSPLHF.

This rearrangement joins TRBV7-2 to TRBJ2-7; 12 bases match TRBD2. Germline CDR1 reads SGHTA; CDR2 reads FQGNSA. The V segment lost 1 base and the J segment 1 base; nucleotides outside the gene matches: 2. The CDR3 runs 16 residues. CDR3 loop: CASSLEGTSGSYEQYF. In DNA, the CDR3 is TGTGCCAGCAGCTTAGAGGGGACTAGCGGGTCCTACGAGCAGTACTTC.

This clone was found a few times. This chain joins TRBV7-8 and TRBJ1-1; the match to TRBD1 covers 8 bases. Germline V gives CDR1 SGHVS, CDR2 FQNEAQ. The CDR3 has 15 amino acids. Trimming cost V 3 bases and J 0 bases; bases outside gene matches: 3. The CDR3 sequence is CASSFGTGLNTEAFF. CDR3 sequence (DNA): TGTGCCAGCAGCTTCGGGACAGGTTTGAACACTGAAGCTTTCTTT.

The CDR3 nucleotides are TGTGCCAGCAGTCCCTCGGGACTAGGAGGCGGGGAGCTGTTTTTT. It codes for CASSPSGLGGGELFF. This chain connects TRBV28 to TRBJ2-2; 8 bases line up with TRBD2. Germline V gene sequence: CDR1 MDHEN, CDR2 SYDVKM. CDR3 length: 15 residues. V lost 5 bases and J lost 7; bases outside the gene matches: 9.

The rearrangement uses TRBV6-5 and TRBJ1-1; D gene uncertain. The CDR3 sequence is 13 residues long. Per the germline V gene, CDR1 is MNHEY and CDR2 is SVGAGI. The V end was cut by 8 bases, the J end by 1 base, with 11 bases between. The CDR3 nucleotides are TGTGCCAGCTCCGGACGGAAGAACACTGAAGCTTTCTTT. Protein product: CASSGRKNTEAFF.

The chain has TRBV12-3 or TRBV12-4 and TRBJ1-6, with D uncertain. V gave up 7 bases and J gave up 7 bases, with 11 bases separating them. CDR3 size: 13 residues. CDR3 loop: CASTSQENSPLHF. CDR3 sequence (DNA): TGTGCCAGCACATCCCAGGAGAATTCACCCCTCCACTTT.

The CDR3 here is CASSDSIQGGRCQPQHF. The DNA for the CDR3 is TGTGCCAGCAGTGACTCGATTCAAGGCGGTCGGTGTCAGCCCCAGCATTTT. V gene TRBV6-4 combines with J gene TRBJ1-5, with D unresolved. CDR3 size: 17 residues. Per the germline V gene, CDR1 is MRHNA and CDR2 is SNTAGT. V lost 0 bases and J lost 6, with 18 bases in between.

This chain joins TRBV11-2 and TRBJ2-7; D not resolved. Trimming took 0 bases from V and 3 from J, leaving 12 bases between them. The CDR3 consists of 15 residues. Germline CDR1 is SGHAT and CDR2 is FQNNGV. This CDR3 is CASSLDRAGDYEQYF. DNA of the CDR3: TGTGCCAGCAGCTTAGATCGGGCAGGCGACTACGAGCAGTACTTC.

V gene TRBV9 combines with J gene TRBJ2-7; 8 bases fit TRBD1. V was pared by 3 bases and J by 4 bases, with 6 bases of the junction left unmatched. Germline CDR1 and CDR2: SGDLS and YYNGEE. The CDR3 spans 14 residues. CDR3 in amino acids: CASSAGQAGYEQYF. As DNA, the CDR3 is TGTGCCAGCAGCGCGGGACAGGCGGGATACGAGCAGTACTTC.

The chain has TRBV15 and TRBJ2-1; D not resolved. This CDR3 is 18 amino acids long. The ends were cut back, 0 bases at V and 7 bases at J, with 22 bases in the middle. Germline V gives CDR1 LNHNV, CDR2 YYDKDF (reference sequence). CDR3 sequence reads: CATSRDLAAALQVNEQFF. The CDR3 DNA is TGTGCCACCAGCAGAGATCTGGCCGCCGCTCTTCAGGTGAATGAGCAGTTCTTC. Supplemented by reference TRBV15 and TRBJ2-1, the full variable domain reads DAMVIQNPRYQVTQFGKPVTLSCSQTLNHNVMYWYQQKSSQAPKLLFHYYDKDFNNEADTPDNFQSRRPNTSFCFLDIRSPGLGDTAMYLCATSRDLAAALQVNEQFFGPGTRLTVL.

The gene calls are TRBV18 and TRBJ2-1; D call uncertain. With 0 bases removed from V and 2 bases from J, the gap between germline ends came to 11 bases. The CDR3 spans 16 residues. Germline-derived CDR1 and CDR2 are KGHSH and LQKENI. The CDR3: CASSPPLNSAYNEQFF. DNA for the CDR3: TGTGCCAGCTCACCACCGCTGAACAGTGCCTACAATGAGCAGTTCTTC.

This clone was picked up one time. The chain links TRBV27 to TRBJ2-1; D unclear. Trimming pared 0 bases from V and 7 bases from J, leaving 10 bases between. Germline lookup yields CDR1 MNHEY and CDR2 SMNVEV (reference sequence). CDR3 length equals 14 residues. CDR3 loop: CASSLSTVLNEQFF. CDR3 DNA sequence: TGTGCCAGCAGTTTATCCACAGTTTTGAATGAGCAGTTCTTC.

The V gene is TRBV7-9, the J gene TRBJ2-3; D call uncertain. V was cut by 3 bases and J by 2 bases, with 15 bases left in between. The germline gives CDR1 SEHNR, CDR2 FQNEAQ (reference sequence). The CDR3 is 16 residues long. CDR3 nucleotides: TGTGCCAGCAGCTTGGGAAGGTCTATCCACACAGATACGCAGTATTTT. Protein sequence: CASSLGRSIHTDTQYF.

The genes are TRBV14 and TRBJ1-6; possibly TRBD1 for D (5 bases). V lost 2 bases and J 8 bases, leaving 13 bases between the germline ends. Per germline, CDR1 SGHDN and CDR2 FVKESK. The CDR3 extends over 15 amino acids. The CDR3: CASSQKAGYYSPLHF. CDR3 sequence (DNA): TGTGCCAGCAGCCAAAAGGCAGGGTATTATTCACCCCTCCACTTT.

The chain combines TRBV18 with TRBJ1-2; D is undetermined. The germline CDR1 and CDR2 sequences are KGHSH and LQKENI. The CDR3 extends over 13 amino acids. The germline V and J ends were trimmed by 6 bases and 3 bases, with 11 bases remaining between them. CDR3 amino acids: CASSLNTDYGYTF. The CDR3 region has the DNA TGTGCCAGCTCCCTCAACACCGACTATGGCTACACCTTC. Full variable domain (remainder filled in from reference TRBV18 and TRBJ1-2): NAGVMQNPRHLVRRRGQEARLRCSPMKGHSHVYWYRQLPEEGLKFMVYLQKENIIDESGMPKERFSAEFPKEGPSILRIQQVVRGDSAAYFCASSLNTDYGYTFGSGTRLTVV.